This T cell receptor beta chain was captured in a study of T cell repertoires in cytomegalovirus infection. Overall study: The authors relied on CMV epitopes, both recently identified HLA-C-restricted and well-studied HLA-B-restricted. Indications of both CMV infection and matching HLA type were provided by public TCR beta signatures.

This clonotype was seen more than once but under ten times. Its antigen is unidentified. The ends were cut back, 2 bases at V and 0 bases at J, with 14 bases in the middle. CDR3 length equals 17 residues. In germline, CDR1 is SGHVS, CDR2 FNYEAQ. TCRdb called the reads again in MiXCR, with one record for every CDR3 protein. In the table there are a few hundred thousand distinct CDR3 sequences, about 25% of which are singletons. Study-level findings and limits: Adding up the frequency of public TCR beta families identified people who carried CMV plus the relevant HLA. The ex vivo response was dominated by HLA-C-restricted CMV-specific TCR beta clonotypes.

The chain employs TRBV7-6 and TRBJ2-1, with D possibly TRBD1 on 6 matching bases. The sequencing here drew on cultured PBMCs, taken from culture after CMV antigen stimulation. The TCR sequence derives from a human donor in good health (CMV status not recorded). Some clones in this sample may be carry-over from other donors' samples. CDR3 protein: CASSLTGTVFSYNEQFF. DNA for the CDR3: TGTGCCAGCAGCTTAACAGGGACCGTCTTCTCCTACAATGAGCAGTTCTTC.